This T cell receptor beta chain was captured in a study of shared clonotypes between healthy human individuals. Notes on the study in general: Sampling involved blood alone; tissue repertoires likely differ.

V was cut by 4 bases and J by 1 base, with 14 bases left in between. CDR3 length: 15 amino acids. Germline V lookup: CDR1 SGHTA, CDR2 FQGNSA. Worth noting for this clone: Its antigen remains unidentified.

TCRdb's copy holds only in-frame clones and misses some; the assay was immunoSEQ multiplex PCR. The sample has about a million clones, 60% to 85% seen once. The rearrangement links TRBV7-2 to TRBJ2-7; possibly TRBD1 for D (7 bases). This receptor was identified in a man aged 18 to 30 in good health. Some clones in this sample may be carry-over from other donors' samples. Sequencing used memory CD4+ T cells from PBMCs. Subset denoted: CD45RA-negative fraction. CDR3 DNA: TGTGCCAGCAGCTCCAGGGGGGACAATTCCTACGAGCAGTACTTC. This sequence encodes CASSSRGDNSYEQYF.